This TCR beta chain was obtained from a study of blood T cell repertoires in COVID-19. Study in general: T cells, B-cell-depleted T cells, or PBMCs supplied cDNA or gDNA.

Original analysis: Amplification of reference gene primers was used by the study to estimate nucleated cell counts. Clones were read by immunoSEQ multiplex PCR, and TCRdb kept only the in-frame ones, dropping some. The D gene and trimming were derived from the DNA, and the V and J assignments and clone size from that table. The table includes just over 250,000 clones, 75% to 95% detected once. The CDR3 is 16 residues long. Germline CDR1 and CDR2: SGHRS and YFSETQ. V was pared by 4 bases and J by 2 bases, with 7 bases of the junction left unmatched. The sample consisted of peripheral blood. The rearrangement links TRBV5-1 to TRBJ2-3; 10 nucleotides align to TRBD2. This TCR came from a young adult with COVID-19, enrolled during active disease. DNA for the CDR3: TGCGCCAGCAGCACTGGACTAGCGGATTTCACAGATACGCAGTATTTT. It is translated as CASSTGLADFTDTQYF.